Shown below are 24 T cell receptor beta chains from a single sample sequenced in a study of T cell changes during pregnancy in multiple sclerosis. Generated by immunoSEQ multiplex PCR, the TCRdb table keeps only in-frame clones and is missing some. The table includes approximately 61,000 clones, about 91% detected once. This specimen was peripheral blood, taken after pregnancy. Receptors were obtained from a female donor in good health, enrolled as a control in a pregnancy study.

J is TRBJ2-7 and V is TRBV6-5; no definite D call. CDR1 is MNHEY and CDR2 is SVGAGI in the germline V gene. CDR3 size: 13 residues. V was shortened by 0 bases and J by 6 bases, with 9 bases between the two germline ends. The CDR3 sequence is CASSYSPRFEQYF. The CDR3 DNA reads TGTGCCAGCAGTTACTCCCCCAGATTCGAGCAGTACTTC.

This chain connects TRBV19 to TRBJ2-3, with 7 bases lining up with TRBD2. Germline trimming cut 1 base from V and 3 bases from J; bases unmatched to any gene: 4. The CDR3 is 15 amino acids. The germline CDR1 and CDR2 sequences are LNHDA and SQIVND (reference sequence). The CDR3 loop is CASSIAGGMTDTQYF. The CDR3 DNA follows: TGTGCCAGTAGTATAGCGGGAGGCATGACAGATACGCAGTATTTT.

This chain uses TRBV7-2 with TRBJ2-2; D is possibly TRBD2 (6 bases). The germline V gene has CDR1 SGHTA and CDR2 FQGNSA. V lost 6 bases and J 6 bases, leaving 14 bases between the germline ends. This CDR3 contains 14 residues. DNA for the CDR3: TGTGCCAGCAGGGAGGGGCTAGCTGCCGGGGAGCTGTTTTTT. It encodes CASREGLAAGELFF.

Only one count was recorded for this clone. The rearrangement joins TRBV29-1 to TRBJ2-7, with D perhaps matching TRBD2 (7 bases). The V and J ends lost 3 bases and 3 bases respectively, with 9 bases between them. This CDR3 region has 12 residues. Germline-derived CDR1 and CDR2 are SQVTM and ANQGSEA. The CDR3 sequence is CSVDRGGYEQYF. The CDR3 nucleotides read TGCAGCGTTGATAGGGGGGGCTACGAGCAGTACTTC.

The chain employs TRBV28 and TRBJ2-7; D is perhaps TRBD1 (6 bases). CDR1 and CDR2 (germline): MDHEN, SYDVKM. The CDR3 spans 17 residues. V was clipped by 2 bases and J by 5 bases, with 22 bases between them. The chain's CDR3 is CASSLTLGGAASDEQYF. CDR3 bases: TGTGCCAGCAGTTTAACCTTAGGGGGAGCAGCCTCAGACGAGCAGTACTTC.

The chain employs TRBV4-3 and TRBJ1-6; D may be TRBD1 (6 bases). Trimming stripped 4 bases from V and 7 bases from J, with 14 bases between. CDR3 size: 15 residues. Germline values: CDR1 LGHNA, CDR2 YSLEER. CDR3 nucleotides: TGCGCCAGCAGCCCGGACAGAGAAGTAAATTCACCCCTCCACTTT. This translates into CASSPDREVNSPLHF.

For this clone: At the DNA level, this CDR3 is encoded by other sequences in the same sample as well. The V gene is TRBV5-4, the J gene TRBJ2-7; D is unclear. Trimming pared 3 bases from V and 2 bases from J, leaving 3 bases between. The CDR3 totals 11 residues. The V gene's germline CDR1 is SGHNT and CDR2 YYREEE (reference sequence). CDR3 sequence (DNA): TGTGCCAGCAGCTCCGCCTACGAGCAGTACTTC. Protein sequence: CASSSAYEQYF.

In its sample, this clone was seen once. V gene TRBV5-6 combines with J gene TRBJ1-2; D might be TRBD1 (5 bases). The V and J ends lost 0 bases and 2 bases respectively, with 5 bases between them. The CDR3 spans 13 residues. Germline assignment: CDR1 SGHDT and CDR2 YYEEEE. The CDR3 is CASSLGGNYGYTF. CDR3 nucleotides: TGTGCCAGCAGCTTGGGGGGCAACTATGGCTACACCTTC.

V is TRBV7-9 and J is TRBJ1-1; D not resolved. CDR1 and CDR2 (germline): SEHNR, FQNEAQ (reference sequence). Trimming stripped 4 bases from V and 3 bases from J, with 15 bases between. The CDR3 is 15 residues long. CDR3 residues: CASSSGWSADTEAFF. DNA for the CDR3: TGTGCCAGCAGCTCGGGATGGTCGGCGGACACTGAAGCTTTCTTT.

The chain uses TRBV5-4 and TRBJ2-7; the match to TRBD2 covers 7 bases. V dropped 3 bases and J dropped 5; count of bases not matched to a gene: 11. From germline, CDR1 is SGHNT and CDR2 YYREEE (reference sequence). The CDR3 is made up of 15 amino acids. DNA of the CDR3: TGTGCCAGCAGCTCGAACTTAGCGGGCCCACACGAGCAGTACTTC. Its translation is CASSSNLAGPHEQYF.

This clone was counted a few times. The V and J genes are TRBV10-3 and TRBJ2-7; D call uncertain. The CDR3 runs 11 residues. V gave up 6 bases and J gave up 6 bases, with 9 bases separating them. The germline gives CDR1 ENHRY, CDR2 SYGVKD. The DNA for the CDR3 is TGTGCCATCAGGGCCCTCAGCGAGCAGTACTTC. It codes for CAIRALSEQYF.

The CDR3: CASSVPGQGYEQYF. In DNA form, the CDR3 reads TGTGCCAGCAGTGTTCCGGGACAGGGGTACGAGCAGTACTTC. This sequence joins TRBV6-5 and TRBJ2-7, with 10 positions matching TRBD1. With 5 bases clipped from V and 4 bases from J, the junction kept 5 bases outside the gene matches. The CDR3 has 14 amino acids. CDR1 is MNHEY, CDR2 SVGAGI, per germline.

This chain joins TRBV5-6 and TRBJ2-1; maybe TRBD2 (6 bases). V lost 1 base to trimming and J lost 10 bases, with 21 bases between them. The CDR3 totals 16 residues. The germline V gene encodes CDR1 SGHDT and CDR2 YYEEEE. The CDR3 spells CASSLSRRGTLGEQFF. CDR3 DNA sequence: TGTGCCAGCAGCTTGAGTCGGCGGGGCACCCTTGGCGAGCAGTTCTTC.

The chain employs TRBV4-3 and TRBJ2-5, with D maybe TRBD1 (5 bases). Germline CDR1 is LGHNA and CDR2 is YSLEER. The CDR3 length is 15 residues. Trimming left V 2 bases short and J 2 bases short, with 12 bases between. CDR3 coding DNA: TGCGCCAGCAGCCAATTTCTAGGGGAACAAGAGACCCAGTACTTC. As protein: CASSQFLGEQETQYF.

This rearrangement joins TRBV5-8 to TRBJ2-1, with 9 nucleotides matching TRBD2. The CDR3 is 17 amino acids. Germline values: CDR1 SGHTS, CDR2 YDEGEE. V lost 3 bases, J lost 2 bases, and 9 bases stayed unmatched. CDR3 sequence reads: CASSYKTSGMTYNEQFF. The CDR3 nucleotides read TGTGCCAGCAGCTATAAGACTAGCGGAATGACCTACAATGAGCAGTTCTTC.

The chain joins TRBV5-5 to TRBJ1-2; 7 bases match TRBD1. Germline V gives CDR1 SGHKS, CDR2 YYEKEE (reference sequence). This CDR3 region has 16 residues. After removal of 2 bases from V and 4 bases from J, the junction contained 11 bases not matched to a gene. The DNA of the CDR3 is TGTGCCAGCAGCTTTAGCTGGGACAGAACATCCTATGGCTACACCTTC. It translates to CASSFSWDRTSYGYTF.

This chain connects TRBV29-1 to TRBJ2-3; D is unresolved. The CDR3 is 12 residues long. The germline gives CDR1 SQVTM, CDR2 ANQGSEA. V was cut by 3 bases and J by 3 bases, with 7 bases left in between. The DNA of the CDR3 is TGCAGCGTTGATCCCTCTACAGATACGCAGTATTTT. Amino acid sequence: CSVDPSTDTQYF.

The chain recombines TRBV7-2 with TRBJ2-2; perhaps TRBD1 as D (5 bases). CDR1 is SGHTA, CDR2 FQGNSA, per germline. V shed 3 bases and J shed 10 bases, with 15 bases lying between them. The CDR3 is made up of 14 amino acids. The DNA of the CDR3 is TGTGCCAGCAGCTTGGGGCAGGGATACGAGGAGCTGTTTTTT. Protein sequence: CASSLGQGYEELFF.

CDR3 bases: TGCAGCTGCCACAGGGGGATGAACACTGAAGCTTTCTTT. Residues: CSCHRGMNTEAFF. The genes are TRBV29-1 and TRBJ1-1; the match to TRBD1 covers 8 bases. There are 13 residues in the CDR3. J lost 0 bases, V lost 8 bases, and 5 bases had no gene match. Per the germline V gene, CDR1 is SQVTM and CDR2 is ANQGSEA. Filled out from reference TRBV29-1 and TRBJ1-1, the complete variable domain reads SAVISQKPSRDICQRGTSLTIQCQVDSQVTMMFWYRQQPGQSLTLIATANQGSEATYESGFVIDKFPISRPNLTFSTLTVSNMSPEDSSIYLCSCHRGMNTEAFFGQGTRLTVV.

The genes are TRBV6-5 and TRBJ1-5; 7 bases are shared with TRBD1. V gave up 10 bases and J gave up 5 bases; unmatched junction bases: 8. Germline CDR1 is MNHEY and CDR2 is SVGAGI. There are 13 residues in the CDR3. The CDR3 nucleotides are TGTGCCACCCGTCAGGGGGTCTATCAGCCCCAGCATTTT. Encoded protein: CATRQGVYQPQHF.

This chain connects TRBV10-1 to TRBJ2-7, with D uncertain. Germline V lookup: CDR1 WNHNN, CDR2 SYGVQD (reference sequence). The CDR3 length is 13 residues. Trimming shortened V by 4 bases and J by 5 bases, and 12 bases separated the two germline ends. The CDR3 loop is CASSAFQNHEQYF. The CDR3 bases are TGCGCCAGCAGTGCTTTCCAGAACCACGAGCAGTACTTC.

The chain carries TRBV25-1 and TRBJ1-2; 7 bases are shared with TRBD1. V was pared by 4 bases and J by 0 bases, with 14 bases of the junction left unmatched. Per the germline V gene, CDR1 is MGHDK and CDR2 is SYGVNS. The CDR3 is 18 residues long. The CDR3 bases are TGTGCCAGCAGTGGCCCAACCCCCAGACAGGGAGCTAACTATGGCTACACCTTC. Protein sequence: CASSGPTPRQGANYGYTF.

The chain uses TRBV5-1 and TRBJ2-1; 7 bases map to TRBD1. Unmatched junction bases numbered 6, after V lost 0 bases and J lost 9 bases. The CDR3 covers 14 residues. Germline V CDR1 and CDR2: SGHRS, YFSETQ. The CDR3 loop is CASSLEGRGSEQFF. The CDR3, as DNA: TGCGCCAGCAGCTTGGAGGGCAGGGGGAGTGAGCAGTTCTTC.

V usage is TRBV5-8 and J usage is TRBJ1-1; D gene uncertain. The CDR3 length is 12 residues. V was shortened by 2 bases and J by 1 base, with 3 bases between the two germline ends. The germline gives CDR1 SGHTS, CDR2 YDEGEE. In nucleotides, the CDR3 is TGTGCCAGCAGCTTCCGGAACACTGAAGCTTTCTTT. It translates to CASSFRNTEAFF.